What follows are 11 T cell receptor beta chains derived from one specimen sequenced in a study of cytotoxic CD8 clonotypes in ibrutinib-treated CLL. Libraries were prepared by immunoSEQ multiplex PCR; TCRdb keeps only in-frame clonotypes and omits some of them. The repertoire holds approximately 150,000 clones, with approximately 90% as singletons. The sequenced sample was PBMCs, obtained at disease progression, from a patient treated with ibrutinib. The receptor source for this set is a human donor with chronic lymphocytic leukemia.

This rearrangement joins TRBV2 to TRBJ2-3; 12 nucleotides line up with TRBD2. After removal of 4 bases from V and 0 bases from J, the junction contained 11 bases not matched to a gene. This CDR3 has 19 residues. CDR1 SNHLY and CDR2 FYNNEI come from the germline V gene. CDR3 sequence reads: CASSGVFRLAGASTDTQYF. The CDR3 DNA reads TGTGCCAGCAGTGGGGTTTTCAGACTAGCGGGAGCTAGCACAGATACGCAGTATTTT.

Here the CDR3 DNA reads TGCGCCAGCAGCACCCCGGAGGCTAGCGGGAAAGGCACCGGGGAGCTGTTTTTT. Translation gives CASSTPEASGKGTGELFF. The rearrangement links TRBV5-1 to TRBJ2-2, with TRBD2 matching 9 bases. The CDR3 sequence is 18 residues long. The J segment lost 4 bases and the V segment lost 4 bases, leaving 14 bases of the junction unmatched. CDR1 and CDR2 from the germline V gene are SGHRS and YFSETQ. Using reference TRBV5-1 and TRBJ2-2 for the parts outside the CDR3, the full variable domain is KAGVTQTPRYLIKTRGQQVTLSCSPISGHRSVSWYQQTPGQGLQFLFEYFSETQRNKGNFPGRFSGRQFSNSRSEMNVSTLELGDSALYLCASSTPEASGKGTGELFFGEGSRLTVL.

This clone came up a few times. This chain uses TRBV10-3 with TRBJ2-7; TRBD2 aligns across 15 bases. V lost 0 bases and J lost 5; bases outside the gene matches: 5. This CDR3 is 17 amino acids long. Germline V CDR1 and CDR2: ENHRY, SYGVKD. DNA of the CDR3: TGTGCCATCAGTGAGTCGGGACTAGCGGGAGGAAGGGACGAGCAGTACTTC. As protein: CAISESGLAGGRDEQYF.

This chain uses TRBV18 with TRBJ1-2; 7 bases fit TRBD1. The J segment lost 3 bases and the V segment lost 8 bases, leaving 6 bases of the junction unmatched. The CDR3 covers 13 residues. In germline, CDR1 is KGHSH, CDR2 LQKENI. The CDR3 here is CASRNTGDYGYTF. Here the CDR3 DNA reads TGTGCCAGCCGAAACACAGGGGACTATGGCTACACCTTC.

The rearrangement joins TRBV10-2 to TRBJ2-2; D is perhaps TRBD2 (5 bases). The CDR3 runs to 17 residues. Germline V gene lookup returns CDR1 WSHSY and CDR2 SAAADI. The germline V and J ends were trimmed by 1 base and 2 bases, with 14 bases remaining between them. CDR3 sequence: CASSELGRRRNTGELFF. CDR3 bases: TGCGCCAGCAGTGAGTTAGGGAGACGGAGAAACACCGGGGAGCTGTTTTTT.

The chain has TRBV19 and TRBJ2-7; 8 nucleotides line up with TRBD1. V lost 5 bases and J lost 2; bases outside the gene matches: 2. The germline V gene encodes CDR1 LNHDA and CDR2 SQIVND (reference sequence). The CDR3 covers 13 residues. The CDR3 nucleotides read TGTGCCAGTAGTGCGGGACAGGCCTACGAGCAGTACTTC. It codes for CASSAGQAYEQYF.

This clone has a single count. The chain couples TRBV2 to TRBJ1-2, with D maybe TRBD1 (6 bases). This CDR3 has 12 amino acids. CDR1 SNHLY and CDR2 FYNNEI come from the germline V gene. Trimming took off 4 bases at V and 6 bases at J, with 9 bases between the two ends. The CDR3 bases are TGTGCCAGCAGTGCGACAGGAGATGGCTACACCTTC. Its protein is CASSATGDGYTF.

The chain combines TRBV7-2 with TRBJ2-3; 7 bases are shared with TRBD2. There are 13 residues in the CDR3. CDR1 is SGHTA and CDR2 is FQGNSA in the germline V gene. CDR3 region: CASGLAGTDTQYF. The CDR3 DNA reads TGTGCAAGCGGGCTAGCGGGCACAGATACGCAGTATTTT.

The CDR3: CASSPGLASFTDTQYF. The CDR3 DNA follows: TGTGCCAGCAGTCCTGGACTAGCGAGCTTCACAGATACGCAGTATTTT. V and J are TRBV2 and TRBJ2-3; 9 bases agree with TRBD2. In germline, CDR1 is SNHLY, CDR2 FYNNEI. V lost 5 bases to trimming and J lost 2 bases; unmatched junction nucleotides: 8. This CDR3 is built from 16 residues.

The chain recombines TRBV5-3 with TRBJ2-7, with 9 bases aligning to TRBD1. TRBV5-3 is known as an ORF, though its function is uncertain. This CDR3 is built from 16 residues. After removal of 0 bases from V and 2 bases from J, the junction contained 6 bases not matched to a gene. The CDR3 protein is CARSLGQGVQTYEQYF. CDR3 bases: TGTGCCAGAAGCTTGGGACAGGGGGTTCAGACCTACGAGCAGTACTTC.

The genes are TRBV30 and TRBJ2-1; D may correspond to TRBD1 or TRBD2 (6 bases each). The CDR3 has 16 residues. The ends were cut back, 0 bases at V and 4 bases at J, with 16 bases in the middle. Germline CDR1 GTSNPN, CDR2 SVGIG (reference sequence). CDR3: CAWSVRRGALYNEQFF. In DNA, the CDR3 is TGTGCCTGGAGTGTACGAAGGGGGGCTTTGTACAATGAGCAGTTCTTC.